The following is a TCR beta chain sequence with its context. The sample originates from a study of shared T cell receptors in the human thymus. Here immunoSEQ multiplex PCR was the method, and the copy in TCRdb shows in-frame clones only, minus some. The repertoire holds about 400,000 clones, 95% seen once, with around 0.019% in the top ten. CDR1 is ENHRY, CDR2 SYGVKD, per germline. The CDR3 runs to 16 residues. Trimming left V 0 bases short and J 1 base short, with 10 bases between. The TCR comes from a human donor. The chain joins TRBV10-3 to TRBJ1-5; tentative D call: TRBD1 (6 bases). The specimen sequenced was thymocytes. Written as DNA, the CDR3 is TGTGCCATCAGTGAGTCGGTCAGGGGCAGCAATCAGCCCCAGCATTTT. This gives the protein CAISESVRGSNQPQHF.